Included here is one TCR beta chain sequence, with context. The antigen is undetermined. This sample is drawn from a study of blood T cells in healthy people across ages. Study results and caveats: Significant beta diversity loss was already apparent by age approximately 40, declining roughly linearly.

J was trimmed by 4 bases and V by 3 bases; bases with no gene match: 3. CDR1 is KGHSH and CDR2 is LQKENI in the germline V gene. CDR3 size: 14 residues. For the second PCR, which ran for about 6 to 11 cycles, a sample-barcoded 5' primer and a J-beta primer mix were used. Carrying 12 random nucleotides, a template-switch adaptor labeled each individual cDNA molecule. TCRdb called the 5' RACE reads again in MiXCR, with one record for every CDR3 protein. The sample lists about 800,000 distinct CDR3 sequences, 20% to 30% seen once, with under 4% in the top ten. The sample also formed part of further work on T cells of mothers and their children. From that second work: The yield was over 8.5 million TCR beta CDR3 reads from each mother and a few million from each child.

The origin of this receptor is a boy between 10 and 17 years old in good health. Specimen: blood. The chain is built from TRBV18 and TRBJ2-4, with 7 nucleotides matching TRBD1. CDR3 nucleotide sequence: TGTGCCAGCTCACCCGACAGGGAGAAAAACATTCAGTACTTC. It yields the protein CASSPDREKNIQYF.